This T cell receptor beta chain stems from a study of T cell repertoires in cytomegalovirus infection. The length of the CDR3 is 14 residues. Germline CDR1 MNHEY, CDR2 SMNVEV (reference sequence). Losses at the gene ends were 5 bases for V and 3 bases for J; bases not matched to a gene: 7. Study findings and constraints: Totalled public TCR beta family frequency picked out people who carried CMV plus the relevant HLA.

TCRdb ran MiXCR on the reads and lists one entry per CDR3 protein. Among 350,000 to 400,000 distinct CDR3 sequences listed, about 35% were seen once. Comment on this clonotype: What it recognizes is unknown.

Sequenced here: cultured PBMCs, sampled from culture after CMV antigen stimulation. J is TRBJ2-7 and V is TRBV27; 7 bases match TRBD1. The TCR sequence derives from a human donor in good health (CMV status not recorded). Some clones in this sample may be carry-over from other donors' samples. CDR3 DNA sequence: TGTGCCAGCAGTGCAGGGGGAATTGGCTACGAGCAGTACTTC. Encoded protein: CASSAGGIGYEQYF.